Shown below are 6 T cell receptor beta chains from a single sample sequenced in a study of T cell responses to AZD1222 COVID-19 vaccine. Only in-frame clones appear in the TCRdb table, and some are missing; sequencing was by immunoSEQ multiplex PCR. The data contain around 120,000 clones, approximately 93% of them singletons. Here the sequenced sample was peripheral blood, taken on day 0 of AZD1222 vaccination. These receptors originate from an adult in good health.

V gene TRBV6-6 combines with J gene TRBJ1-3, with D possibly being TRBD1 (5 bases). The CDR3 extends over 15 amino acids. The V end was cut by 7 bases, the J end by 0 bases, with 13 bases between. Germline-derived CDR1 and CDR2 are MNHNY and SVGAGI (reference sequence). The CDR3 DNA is TGTGCCAGCAACCGACAGCTAAACTCTGGAAACACCATATATTTT. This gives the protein CASNRQLNSGNTIYF.

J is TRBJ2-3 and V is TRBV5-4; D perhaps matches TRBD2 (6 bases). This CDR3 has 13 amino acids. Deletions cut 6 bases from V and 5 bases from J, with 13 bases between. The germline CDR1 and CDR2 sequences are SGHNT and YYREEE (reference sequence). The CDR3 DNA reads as TGTGCCAGCAACCTACCCGGGGGAGATACGCAGTATTTT. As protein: CASNLPGGDTQYF.

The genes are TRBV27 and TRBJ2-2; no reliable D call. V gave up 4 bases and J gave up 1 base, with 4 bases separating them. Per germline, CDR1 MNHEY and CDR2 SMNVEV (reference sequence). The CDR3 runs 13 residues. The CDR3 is CASSSQNTGELFF. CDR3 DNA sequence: TGTGCCAGCAGTTCCCAGAACACCGGGGAGCTGTTTTTT.

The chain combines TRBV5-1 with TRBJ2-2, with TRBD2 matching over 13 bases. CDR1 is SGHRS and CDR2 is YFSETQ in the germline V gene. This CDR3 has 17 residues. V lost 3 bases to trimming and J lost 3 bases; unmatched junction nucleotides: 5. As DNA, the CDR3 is TGCGCCAGCAGCTCCGGGACTAGCGGGGCTTACACCGGGGAGCTGTTTTTT. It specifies CASSSGTSGAYTGELFF.

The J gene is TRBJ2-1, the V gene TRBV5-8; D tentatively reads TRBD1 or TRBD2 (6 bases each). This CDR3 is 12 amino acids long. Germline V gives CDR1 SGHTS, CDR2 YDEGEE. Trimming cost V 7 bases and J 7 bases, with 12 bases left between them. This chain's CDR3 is CASLRGLNEQFF. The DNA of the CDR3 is TGTGCCAGCCTTCGGGGGCTTAATGAGCAGTTCTTC.

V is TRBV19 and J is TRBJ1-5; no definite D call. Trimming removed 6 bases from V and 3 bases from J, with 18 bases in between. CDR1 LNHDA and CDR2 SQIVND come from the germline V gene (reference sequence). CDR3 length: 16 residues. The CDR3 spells CASSRSQLSTNQPQHF. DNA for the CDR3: TGTGCCAGTAGCCGATCCCAACTCAGCACCAATCAGCCCCAGCATTTT.